The 29 T cell receptor beta chains below all came from one sample that was sequenced in a study of CD8 T cells in ankylosing spondylitis (dated by TCRdb to the late 2010s). The library was obtained by 5' RACE. This sample was sequenced with an Illumina HiSeq 2500. The raw public reads went through TCRdb reprocessing: fastp at Q25, MiXCR clone calling, in-frame beta chains kept. Entries that share a CDR3 protein sequence are merged under the most common genes and DNA. The sample has about 260,000 distinct CDR3 sequences on record, roughly a quarter of them singletons. The ten biggest clones cover over 0.55% of the sample. The sequenced sample consisted of blood, either unsorted or a sorted T cell fraction (not recorded which). These TCRs come from a male donor with ankylosing spondylitis or in good health (not recorded which).

This clonotype appeared many times. The V call is TRBV15, the J call TRBJ2-3, with a weak D call TRBD2 (6 bases). Trimming removed 1 base at V and 0 bases at J, with 11 bases between. The CDR3 is 16 residues long. Germline assignment: CDR1 LNHNV and CDR2 YYDKDF (reference sequence). CDR3 bases: TGTGCCACCAGCAGAGGGGGGGAGCGGAGCACAGATACGCAGTATTTT. Amino acids: CATSRGGERSTDTQYF.

CDR3 region: CASSPPPRTLQTQYF. The CDR3, as DNA: TGTGCCAGCAGCCCCCCCCCTCGGACCCTGCAGACCCAGTACTTC. This sequence joins TRBV7-2 and TRBJ2-5; D is unclear. V lost 5 bases and J lost 6, with 19 bases in between. The CDR3 spans 15 residues. CDR1 and CDR2 (germline): SGHTA, FQGNSA.

This clonotype was seen a few times. This sequence joins TRBV6-1 and TRBJ2-3, with 7 bases fitting TRBD1. The CDR3 has 16 amino acids. Germline V lookup: CDR1 MNHNS, CDR2 SASEGT. Trimming removed 4 bases from V and 7 bases from J; junction bases left unmatched: 14. The CDR3 nucleotides read TGTGCCAGCAGTGGGGCGCCGGGACAGCCGCCATATACGCAGTATTTT. Residues: CASSGAPGQPPYTQYF.

This clonotype came up a few times. This chain joins TRBV6-5 and TRBJ1-1; the D is unclear. CDR1 is MNHEY and CDR2 is SVGAGI in the germline V gene. The CDR3 loop spans 17 amino acids. Trimming took 0 bases from V and 6 from J, leaving 20 bases between them. The CDR3 coding sequence is TGTGCCAGCAGTTACTCGGCCTCGGACGGCCCCGGGGCTGAAGCTTTCTTT. Translated: CASSYSASDGPGAEAFF.

This clonotype has ten or more counts. This rearrangement joins TRBV5-1 to TRBJ1-5, with 7 bases matching TRBD1. The germline V gene has CDR1 SGHRS and CDR2 YFSETQ. CDR3 length: 15 residues. The V gene end was trimmed by 0 bases and the J gene end by 1 base; junction bases not matched to a gene: 1. CDR3 sequence reads: CASSLGGQSNQPQHF. The DNA for the CDR3 is TGCGCCAGCAGCTTGGGGGGACAGAGCAATCAGCCCCAGCATTTT.

CDR3: CASSSRDRGPEAFF. The CDR3, as DNA: TGTGCCAGCAGCAGCCGGGACAGGGGTCCTGAAGCTTTCTTT. This chain joins TRBV3-1 and TRBJ1-1; 10 bases agree with TRBD1. CDR3 length: 14 amino acids. V lost 5 bases and J lost 6; bases outside the gene matches: 6. Germline CDR1 reads LGHDT; CDR2 reads YNNKEL (reference sequence).

This chain connects TRBV20-1 to TRBJ2-1; 9 bases fit TRBD2. The CDR3 sequence is 16 residues long. Germline V gives CDR1 DFQATT, CDR2 SNEGSKA (reference sequence). Trimming took 0 bases from V and 3 from J; bases not matched to a gene: 6. The CDR3 region has the DNA TGCAGTGCTAGAGATCGGAGGCGGGGGGGCTACAATGAGCAGTTCTTC. Residues: CSARDRRRGGYNEQFF.

This clonotype was observed at least ten times. The gene calls are TRBV6-1 and TRBJ2-7; possible D gene TRBD1, 6 bases. The ends were cut back, 10 bases at V and 0 bases at J, with 16 bases in the middle. This CDR3 has 14 residues. Looked up from germline, CDR1 is MNHNS and CDR2 is SASEGT. The CDR3, as DNA: TGTGCCACTTACATGGGGGACAACTCCTACGAGCAGTACTTC. Its translation: CATYMGDNSYEQYF.

The sample holds a few counts of this clonotype. No conserved phenylalanine or tryptophan is present at the end of the CDR3, so a read error is the likely explanation. The V gene is TRBV10-3, the J gene TRBJ2-7; D perhaps matches TRBD1 (6 bases). V was cut by 6 bases and J by 2 bases, with 14 bases left in between. This CDR3 is 14 amino acids long. The germline gives CDR1 ENHRY, CDR2 SYGVKD. CDR3 in DNA: TGTGCCATCAGAATTGGGACATTTCCCTACGAGCAGTACCTC. It translates to CAIRIGTFPYEQYL.

This clonotype came up many times. The V and J genes are TRBV12-3 or TRBV12-4 and TRBJ2-5; no reliable D call. The V end was cut by 5 bases, the J end by 5 bases, with 9 bases between. The CDR3 sequence is 12 residues long. The CDR3 is CASSPYGETQYF. The DNA of the CDR3 is TGTGCCAGCAGTCCATACGGTGAGACCCAGTACTTC.

This clonotype was counted many times. This chain links TRBV12-3 or TRBV12-4 with TRBJ2-1, with 14 positions matching TRBD2. This CDR3 has 16 residues. V was pared by 5 bases and J by 9 bases, with 9 bases of the junction left unmatched. The chain's CDR3 is CASSGRLAGGLVEQFF. CDR3 coding DNA: TGTGCCAGCAGTGGGCGACTAGCGGGGGGGCTGGTTGAGCAGTTCTTC.

This clonotype was seen more than once but under ten times. The chain combines TRBV18 with TRBJ2-2, with 9 bases identical to TRBD2. This CDR3 spans 16 amino acids. Germline CDR1 and CDR2: KGHSH and LQKENI. J lost 1 base, V lost 3 bases, and 3 bases had no gene match. CDR3 sequence reads: CASSPLAGLNTGELFF. As DNA, the CDR3 is TGTGCCAGCTCACCCCTAGCGGGGCTGAACACCGGGGAGCTGTTTTTT.

This clonotype has a handful of counts. The rearrangement links TRBV20-1 to TRBJ2-5, with a weak D call TRBD2 (6 bases). Trimming took off 6 bases at V and 1 base at J, with 12 bases between the two ends. The CDR3 is 13 amino acids. CDR1 and CDR2 (germline): DFQATT, SNEGSKA (reference sequence). This chain's CDR3 is CSATGGTQETQYF. CDR3 DNA sequence: TGCAGTGCGACCGGCGGGACCCAAGAGACCCAGTACTTC.

V usage is TRBV10-1 and J usage is TRBJ1-1, with 8 nucleotides matching TRBD1. CDR3 size: 13 residues. J was trimmed by 4 bases and V by 4 bases; bases with no gene match: 2. Germline-derived CDR1 and CDR2 are WNHNN and SYGVQD (reference sequence). CDR3 loop: CASSGTGTTEAFF. CDR3 nucleotides: TGCGCCAGCAGTGGGACAGGGACCACTGAAGCTTTCTTT.

Only a few counts were recorded for this clonotype. The gene calls are TRBV5-1 and TRBJ2-1, with a weak D call TRBD2 (6 bases). CDR3 length: 17 residues. Trimming removed 4 bases at V and 4 bases at J, with 21 bases between. Germline loops: CDR1 SGHRS, CDR2 YFSETQ. The chain's CDR3 is CASSHGLLYRLYNEQFF. The DNA for the CDR3 is TGCGCCAGCAGCCACGGACTACTTTACCGTCTATACAATGAGCAGTTCTTC.

This clonotype was counted a few times. The V gene is TRBV20-1, the J gene TRBJ2-1; either TRBD1 or TRBD2 may fit D (5 bases each). The CDR3 loop spans 11 amino acids. The germline gives CDR1 DFQATT, CDR2 SNEGSKA (reference sequence). Deletions cut 5 bases from V and 8 bases from J, with 10 bases between. CDR3 in DNA: TGCAGTGCTGGGGGTCGGGATGAGCAGTTCTTC. It is translated as CSAGGRDEQFF.

This sequence joins TRBV6-1 and TRBJ2-3; a weak D match, TRBD2 (6 bases). This CDR3 has 13 amino acids. The V gene lost 6 bases and the J gene lost 5 bases, with 12 bases spanning the gap. Germline V gene lookup returns CDR1 MNHNS and CDR2 SASEGT. The CDR3 spells CASRPGGIDTQYF. CDR3 DNA sequence: TGTGCCAGCAGACCCGGGGGAATAGATACGCAGTATTTT.

This clonotype was found a few times. The J gene is TRBJ2-5, the V gene TRBV5-1; 7 bases fit TRBD1. The germline CDR1 and CDR2 sequences are SGHRS and YFSETQ. The CDR3 is 14 residues long. Trimming removed 3 bases from V and 2 bases from J; junction bases left unmatched: 4. This chain's CDR3 is CASSSDRVQETQYF. CDR3 bases: TGCGCCAGCAGCTCCGACAGGGTTCAAGAGACCCAGTACTTC.

This clonotype was seen repeatedly, ten times or more. This chain uses TRBV12-3 or TRBV12-4 with TRBJ2-5; 8 bases map to TRBD2. The CDR3 sequence is 14 residues long. The junction had 11 bases not matched to a gene; V was cut back by 7 bases and J by 7 bases. The CDR3 spells CASTPGLGVGTQYF. CDR3 coding DNA: TGTGCCAGCACCCCGGGACTAGGAGTTGGGACCCAGTACTTC.

This clonotype has at least ten counts. J is TRBJ1-2 and V is TRBV6-6; D remains unclear. The CDR3 spans 11 residues. Per germline, CDR1 MNHNY and CDR2 SVGAGI (reference sequence). V gave up 7 bases and J gave up 7 bases, with 10 bases separating them. The CDR3 DNA is TGTGCCAGCACCTTTTCGGGTGGCTACACCTTC. Its translation is CASTFSGGYTF.

This clonotype has ten or more counts. V is TRBV5-1 and J is TRBJ2-1; D unclear. Germline V gene lookup returns CDR1 SGHRS and CDR2 YFSETQ. V lost 4 bases and J 1 base, leaving 21 bases between the germline ends. CDR3 size: 18 residues. CDR3 DNA sequence: TGCGCCAGCAGCGAAAACACCAGAACACCCAATTCCTACAATGAGCAGTTCTTC. Encoded protein: CASSENTRTPNSYNEQFF.

In its sample, this clonotype was seen many times. V is TRBV27 and J is TRBJ2-5, with D possibly being TRBD2 (5 bases). The CDR3 spans 14 residues. The V and J ends lost 5 bases and 2 bases respectively, with 12 bases between them. Germline CDR1 MNHEY, CDR2 SMNVEV (reference sequence). CDR3 loop: CASSPGYSQETQYF. Here the CDR3 DNA reads TGTGCCAGCAGTCCGGGGTACAGTCAAGAGACCCAGTACTTC.

The chain carries TRBV7-2 and TRBJ2-7; D is unclear. Germline CDR1 is SGHTA and CDR2 is FQGNSA. Between the trimmed V and J ends, which lost 5 bases and 2 bases, there was a span of 10 bases. The CDR3 has 13 residues. CDR3 sequence reads: CASSPTKTYEQYF. The CDR3 bases are TGTGCCAGCAGCCCTACAAAGACCTACGAGCAGTACTTC.

This clonotype was observed a handful of times. The rearrangement uses TRBV12-3 or TRBV12-4 and TRBJ2-7; D is ambiguous. Trimming removed 2 bases from V and 3 bases from J, with 11 bases in between. The CDR3 has 14 amino acids. In DNA form, the CDR3 reads TGTGCCAGCAGTTTAAGCACCAGCGACTACGAGCAGTACTTC. As protein: CASSLSTSDYEQYF.

This clonotype was detected only a few times. The chain couples TRBV24-1 to TRBJ2-1, with TRBD1 identical over 8 bases. This CDR3 has 13 residues. Trimming at V came to 9 bases and at J to 2 bases, leaving 2 bases not matched to a gene. Germline V lookup: CDR1 KGHDR, CDR2 SFDVKD. The CDR3 bases are TGTGCCACCGGGACAGGTCCCTACAATGAGCAGTTCTTC. Protein: CATGTGPYNEQFF.

This clonotype has at least ten counts. The rearrangement joins TRBV11-2 to TRBJ2-4; TRBD1 aligns across 9 bases. V lost 1 base, J lost 0 bases, and 10 bases stayed unmatched. Germline CDR1 and CDR2: SGHAT and FQNNGV. The CDR3 is 19 amino acids. The CDR3 coding sequence is TGTGCCAGCAGCTTAGGAAGGGGACAGGGAACCCTAGCCAAAAACATTCAGTACTTC. It is translated as CASSLGRGQGTLAKNIQYF.

The table lists this clonotype with many counts. CDR3 in DNA: TGTGCCAGCAGTTTCGGGGGCCCTGCCTACAATGAGCAGTTCTTC. It encodes CASSFGGPAYNEQFF. V is TRBV12-3 or TRBV12-4 and J is TRBJ2-1; D is perhaps TRBD1 or TRBD2 (6 bases each). The germline V and J ends were trimmed by 3 bases and 2 bases, with 11 bases remaining between them. This CDR3 contains 15 residues.

This clonotype was seen repeatedly, ten times or more. The germline gene is not matched at one end of the junction; a read error may be the cause. The V gene is TRBV7-7, the J gene TRBJ2-1; possible D gene TRBD1, 6 bases. The germline gives CDR1 SSHAT, CDR2 FNYEAQ (reference sequence). The CDR3 is 12 residues long. CDR3 in DNA: TGTGCTAGCAGCCACGCCACAGGGGAGCAGTTCTTC. This codes for CASSHATGEQFF.

At least ten counts were recorded for this clonotype. The chain employs TRBV7-8 and TRBJ2-2, with TRBD1 as a possible D gene (6 bases). The CDR3 has 17 residues. V lost 4 bases to trimming and J lost 10 bases, with 25 bases between them. Germline V gives CDR1 SGHVS, CDR2 FQNEAQ. As DNA, the CDR3 is TGTGCCAGCAGCTATGGACAGAGGGATGGCCTTGTCACGGAGCTGTTTTTT. It is translated as CASSYGQRDGLVTELFF.